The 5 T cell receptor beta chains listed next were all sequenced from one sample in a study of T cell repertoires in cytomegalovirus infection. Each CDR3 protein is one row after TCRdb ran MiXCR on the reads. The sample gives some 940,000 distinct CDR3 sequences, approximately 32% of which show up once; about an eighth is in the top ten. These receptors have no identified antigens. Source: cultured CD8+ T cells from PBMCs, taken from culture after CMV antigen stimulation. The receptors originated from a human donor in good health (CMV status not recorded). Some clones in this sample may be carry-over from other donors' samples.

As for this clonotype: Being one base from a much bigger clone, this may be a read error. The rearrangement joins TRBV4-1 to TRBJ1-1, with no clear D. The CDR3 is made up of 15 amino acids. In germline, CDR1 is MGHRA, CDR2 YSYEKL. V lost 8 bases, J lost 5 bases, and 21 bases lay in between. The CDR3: CASGPTAGSGTEAFF. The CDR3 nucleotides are TGCGCCAGCGGCCCCACTGCGGGATCGGGTACTGAAGCTTTCTTT.

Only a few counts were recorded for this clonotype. CDR3 DNA sequence: TGTGCCAGCACATTGCGGGACAGCCTGAACACTGAAGCTTTCTTT. Translating gives CASTLRDSLNTEAFF. The chain uses TRBV6-5 and TRBJ1-1; 7 positions match TRBD1. Germline lookup yields CDR1 MNHEY and CDR2 SVGAGI. V lost 7 bases to trimming and J lost 0 bases; unmatched junction nucleotides: 8. The CDR3 consists of 15 residues.

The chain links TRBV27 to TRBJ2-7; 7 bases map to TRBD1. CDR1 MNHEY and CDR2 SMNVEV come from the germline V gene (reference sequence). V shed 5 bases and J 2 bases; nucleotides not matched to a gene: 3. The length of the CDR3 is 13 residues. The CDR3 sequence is CASSGQVTYEQYF. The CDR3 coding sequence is TGTGCCAGCAGTGGACAGGTGACCTACGAGCAGTACTTC.

In DNA, the CDR3 is TGCGCCAGCAGCTTTCAGGGATATGAGCAGTTCTTC. Amino acids: CASSFQGYEQFF. The rearrangement joins TRBV5-1 to TRBJ2-1, with D tentatively TRBD1 (5 bases). Trimming shortened V by 2 bases and J by 8 bases, and 8 bases separated the two germline ends. The CDR3 is 12 amino acids. Germline loops: CDR1 SGHRS, CDR2 YFSETQ. Using reference TRBV5-1 and TRBJ2-1 for the parts outside the CDR3, the full variable domain is KAGVTQTPRYLIKTRGQQVTLSCSPISGHRSVSWYQQTPGQGLQFLFEYFSETQRNKGNFPGRFSGRQFSNSRSEMNVSTLELGDSALYLCASSFQGYEQFFGPGTRLTVL.

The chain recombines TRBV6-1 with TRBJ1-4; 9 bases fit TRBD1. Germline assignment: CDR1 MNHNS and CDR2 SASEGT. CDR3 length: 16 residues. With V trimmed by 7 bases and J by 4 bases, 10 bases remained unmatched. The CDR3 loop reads CASKVPGQGSNEKLFF. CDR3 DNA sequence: TGTGCCAGCAAGGTCCCGGGACAGGGCAGTAATGAAAAACTGTTTTTT.